This TCR beta chain was captured in a study of blood T cell repertoires in COVID-19. Study details: Nucleic acid was either cDNA or gDNA, and it came from T cells, B-cell-depleted T cells, or PBMCs.

In the source study's methods: Reference gene primers were amplified, and this amplification served to estimate nucleated cell counts. Sequencing was performed with immunoSEQ multiplex PCR; in TCRdb, only in-frame clones are kept and a portion is missing. The DNA gave D and trimming, while V, J and clone size come from that table. The sample records about 260,000 clones, 88% being singletons. The CDR3 contains 17 residues. The V gene end was trimmed by 3 bases and the J gene end by 2 bases; junction bases not matched to a gene: 9. Germline CDR1 and CDR2: SQVTM and ANQGSEA. The sequenced sample was PBMCs or T cells enriched from blood (not recorded which). V gene TRBV29-1 combines with J gene TRBJ2-7; 14 nucleotides agree with TRBD2. The clonotype was recovered from a woman in her forties or fifties who had recovered from COVID-19. CDR3 sequence (DNA): TGCAGCGTTGAGGATTCCGGGACTAGCGGGAGAACCTACGAGCAGTACTTC. Its protein product is CSVEDSGTSGRTYEQYF.